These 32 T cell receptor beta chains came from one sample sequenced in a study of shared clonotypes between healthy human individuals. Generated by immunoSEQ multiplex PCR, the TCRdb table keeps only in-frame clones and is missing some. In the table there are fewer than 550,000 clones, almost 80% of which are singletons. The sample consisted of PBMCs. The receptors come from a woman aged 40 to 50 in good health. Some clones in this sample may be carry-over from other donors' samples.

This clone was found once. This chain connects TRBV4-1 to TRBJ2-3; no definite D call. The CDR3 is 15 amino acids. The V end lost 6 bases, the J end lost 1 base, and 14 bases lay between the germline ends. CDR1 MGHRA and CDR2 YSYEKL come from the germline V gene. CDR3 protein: CASRLFQTRTDTQYF. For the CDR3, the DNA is TGCGCCAGCAGACTATTCCAGACCCGCACAGATACGCAGTATTTT.

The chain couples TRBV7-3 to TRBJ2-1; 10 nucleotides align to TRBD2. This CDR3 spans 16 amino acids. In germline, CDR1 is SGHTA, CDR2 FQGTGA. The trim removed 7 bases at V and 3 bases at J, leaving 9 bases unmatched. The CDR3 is CASTPRGLADYNEQFF. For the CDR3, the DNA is TGTGCCAGCACTCCGCGCGGACTAGCGGACTACAATGAGCAGTTCTTC.

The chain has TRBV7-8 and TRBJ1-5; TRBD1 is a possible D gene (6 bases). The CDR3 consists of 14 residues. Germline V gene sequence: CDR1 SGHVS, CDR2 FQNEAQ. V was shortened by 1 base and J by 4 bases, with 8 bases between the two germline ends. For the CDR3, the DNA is TGTGCCAGCAGCTTAGGGGGGCGGAATCAGCCCCAGCATTTT. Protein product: CASSLGGRNQPQHF.

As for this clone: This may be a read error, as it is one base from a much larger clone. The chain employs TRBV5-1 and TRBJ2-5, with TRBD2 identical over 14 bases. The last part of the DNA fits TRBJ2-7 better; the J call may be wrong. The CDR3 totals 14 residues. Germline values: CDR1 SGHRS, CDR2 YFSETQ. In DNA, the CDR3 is TGCGCCAGCAGCGGGACTAGCGGGAGTCGCGAGCAGTACTTC. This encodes CASSGTSGSREQYF.

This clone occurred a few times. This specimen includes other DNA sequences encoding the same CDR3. CDR3 protein: CASSPGQGTYEQYF. The CDR3 DNA is TGTGCCAGCTCACCAGGGCAGGGGACCTACGAGCAGTACTTC. The chain joins TRBV18 to TRBJ2-7; the D gene is possibly TRBD1 (6 bases). CDR3 length equals 14 residues. With 2 bases removed from V and 2 bases from J, the gap between germline ends came to 10 bases. Germline V CDR1 and CDR2: KGHSH, LQKENI.

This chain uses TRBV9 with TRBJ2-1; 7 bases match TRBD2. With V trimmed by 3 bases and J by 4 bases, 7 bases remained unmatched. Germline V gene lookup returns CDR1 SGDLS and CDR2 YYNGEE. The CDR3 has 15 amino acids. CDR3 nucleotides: TGTGCCAGCAGCGGAAAGCGGGAACTATACAATGAGCAGTTCTTC. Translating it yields CASSGKRELYNEQFF.

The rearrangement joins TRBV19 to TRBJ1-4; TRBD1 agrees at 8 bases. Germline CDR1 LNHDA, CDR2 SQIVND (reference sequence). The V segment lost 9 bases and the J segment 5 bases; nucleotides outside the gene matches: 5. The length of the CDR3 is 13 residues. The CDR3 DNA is TGTGCCAGCTCCAGGGGGCTGAATGAAAAACTGTTTTTT. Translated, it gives CASSRGLNEKLFF. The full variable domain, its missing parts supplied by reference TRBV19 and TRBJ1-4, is DGGITQSPKYLFRKEGQNVTLSCEQNLNHDAMYWYRQDPGQGLRLIYYSQIVNDFQKGDIAEGYSVSREKKESFPLTVTSAQKNPTAFYLCASSRGLNEKLFFGSGTQLSVL.

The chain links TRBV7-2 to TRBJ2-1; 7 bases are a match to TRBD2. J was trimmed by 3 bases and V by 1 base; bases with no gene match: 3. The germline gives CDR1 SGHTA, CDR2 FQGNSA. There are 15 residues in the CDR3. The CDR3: CASSLEPSGYNEQFF. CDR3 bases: TGTGCCAGCAGCTTAGAGCCTAGCGGCTACAATGAGCAGTTCTTC.

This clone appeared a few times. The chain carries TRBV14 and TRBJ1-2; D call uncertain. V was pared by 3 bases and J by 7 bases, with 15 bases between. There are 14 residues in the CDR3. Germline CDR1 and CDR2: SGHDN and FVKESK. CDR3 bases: TGTGCCAGCAGCCAGGCGGTAGGGTTCGGTGGCTACACCTTC. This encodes CASSQAVGFGGYTF.

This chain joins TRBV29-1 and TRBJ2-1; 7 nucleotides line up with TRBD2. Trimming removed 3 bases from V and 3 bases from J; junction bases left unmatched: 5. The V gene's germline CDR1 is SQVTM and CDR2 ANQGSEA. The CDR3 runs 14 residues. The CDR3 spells CSVETSQYYNEQFF. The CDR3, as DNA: TGCAGCGTTGAGACTAGCCAATACTACAATGAGCAGTTCTTC.

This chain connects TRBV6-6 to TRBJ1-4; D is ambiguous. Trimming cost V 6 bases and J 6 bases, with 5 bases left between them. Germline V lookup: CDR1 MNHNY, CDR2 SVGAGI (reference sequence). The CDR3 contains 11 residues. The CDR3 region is CASRKDEKLFF. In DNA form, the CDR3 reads TGTGCCAGCAGGAAAGATGAAAAACTGTTTTTT.

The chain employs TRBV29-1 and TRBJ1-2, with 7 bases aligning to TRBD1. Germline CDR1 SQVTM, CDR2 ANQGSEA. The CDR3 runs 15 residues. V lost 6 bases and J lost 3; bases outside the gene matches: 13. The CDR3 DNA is TGCAGCGTGAGCGCCTCACAGGGGATCGACTATGGCTACACCTTC. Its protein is CSVSASQGIDYGYTF.

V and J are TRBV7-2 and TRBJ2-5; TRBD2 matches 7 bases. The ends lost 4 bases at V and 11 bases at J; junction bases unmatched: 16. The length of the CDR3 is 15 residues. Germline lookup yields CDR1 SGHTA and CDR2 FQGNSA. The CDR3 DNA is TGTGCCAGCAGCTCCGACGGGACTATGGTAGGAGAGCAGTACTTC. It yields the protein CASSSDGTMVGEQYF.

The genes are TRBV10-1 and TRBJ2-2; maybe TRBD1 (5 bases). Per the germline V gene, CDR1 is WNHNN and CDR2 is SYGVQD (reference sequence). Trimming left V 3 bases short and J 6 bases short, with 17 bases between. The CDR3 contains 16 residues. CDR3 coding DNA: TGCGCCAGCAGTGACCCGGGTAGGGGTGCCGCCGGGGAGCTGTTTTTT. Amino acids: CASSDPGRGAAGELFF.

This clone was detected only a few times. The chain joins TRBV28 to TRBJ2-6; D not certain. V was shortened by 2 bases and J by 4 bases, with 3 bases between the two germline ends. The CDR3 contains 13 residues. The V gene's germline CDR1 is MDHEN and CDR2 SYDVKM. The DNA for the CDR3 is TGTGCCAGCAGTTTACCCGGGGCCAACGTCCTGACTTTC. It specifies CASSLPGANVLTF.

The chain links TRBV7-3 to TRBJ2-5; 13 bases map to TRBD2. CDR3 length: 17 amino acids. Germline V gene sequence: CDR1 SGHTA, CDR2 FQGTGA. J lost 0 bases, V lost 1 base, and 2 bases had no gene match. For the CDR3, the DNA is TGTGCCAGCAGCTTAATTGGGACTAGCGGGGACCAAGAGACCCAGTACTTC. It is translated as CASSLIGTSGDQETQYF.

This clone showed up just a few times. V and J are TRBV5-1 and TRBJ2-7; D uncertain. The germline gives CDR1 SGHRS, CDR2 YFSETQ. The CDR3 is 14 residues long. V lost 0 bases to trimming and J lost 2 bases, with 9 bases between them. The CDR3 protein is CASSLELLTYEQYF. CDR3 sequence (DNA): TGCGCCAGCAGCTTGGAACTTCTAACCTACGAGCAGTACTTC.

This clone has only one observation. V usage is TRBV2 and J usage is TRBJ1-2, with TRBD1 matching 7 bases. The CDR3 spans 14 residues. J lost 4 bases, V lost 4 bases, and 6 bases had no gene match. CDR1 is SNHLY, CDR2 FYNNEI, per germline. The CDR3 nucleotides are TGTGCCAGCAGTGTCTACAGGGGCGCCTATGGCTACACCTTC. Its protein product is CASSVYRGAYGYTF.

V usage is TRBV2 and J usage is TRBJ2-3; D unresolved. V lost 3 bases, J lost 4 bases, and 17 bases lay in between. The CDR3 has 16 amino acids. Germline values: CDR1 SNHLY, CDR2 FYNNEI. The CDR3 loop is CASSDLSRGSADTQYF. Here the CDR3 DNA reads TGTGCCAGCAGTGATCTTTCCCGAGGATCAGCAGATACGCAGTATTTT.

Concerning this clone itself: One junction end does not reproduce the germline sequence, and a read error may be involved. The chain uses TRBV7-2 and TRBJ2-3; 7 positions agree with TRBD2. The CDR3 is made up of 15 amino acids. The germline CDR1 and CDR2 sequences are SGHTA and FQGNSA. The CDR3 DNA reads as TGTGCCAGCAACTTAATGGGCGGGAGTCCCGATACGCAGTATTTT. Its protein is CASNLMGGSPDTQYF.

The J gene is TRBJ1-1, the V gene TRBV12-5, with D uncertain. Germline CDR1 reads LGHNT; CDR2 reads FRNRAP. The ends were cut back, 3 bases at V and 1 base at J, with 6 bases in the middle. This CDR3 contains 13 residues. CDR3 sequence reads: CASGFETNTEAFF. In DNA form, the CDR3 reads TGTGCTAGTGGTTTCGAGACGAACACTGAAGCTTTCTTT.

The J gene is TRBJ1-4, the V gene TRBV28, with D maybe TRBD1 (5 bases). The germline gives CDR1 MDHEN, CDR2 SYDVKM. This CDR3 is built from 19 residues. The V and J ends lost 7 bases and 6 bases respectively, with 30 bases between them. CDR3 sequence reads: CASTQAAGIGMGGYEKLFF. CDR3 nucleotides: TGTGCCAGCACACAGGCCGCAGGGATCGGTATGGGAGGTTATGAAAAACTGTTTTTT.

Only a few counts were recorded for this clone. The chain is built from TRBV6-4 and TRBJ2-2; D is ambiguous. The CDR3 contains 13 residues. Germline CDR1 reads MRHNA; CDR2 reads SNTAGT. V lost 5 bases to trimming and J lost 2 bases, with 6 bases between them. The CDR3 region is CASSLSNTGELFF. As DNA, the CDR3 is TGTGCCAGCAGTCTCTCTAACACCGGGGAGCTGTTTTTT.

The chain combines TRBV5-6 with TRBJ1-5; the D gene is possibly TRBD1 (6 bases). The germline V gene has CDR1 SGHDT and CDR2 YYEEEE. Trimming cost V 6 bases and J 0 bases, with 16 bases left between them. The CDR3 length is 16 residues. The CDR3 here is CASTLRTADSNQPQHF. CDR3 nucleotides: TGTGCCAGCACCCTTAGGACAGCAGATAGCAATCAGCCCCAGCATTTT.

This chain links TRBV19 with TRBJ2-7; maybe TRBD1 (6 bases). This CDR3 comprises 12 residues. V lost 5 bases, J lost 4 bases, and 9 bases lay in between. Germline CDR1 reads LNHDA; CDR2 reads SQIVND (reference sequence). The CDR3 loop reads CASSPGQYEQYF. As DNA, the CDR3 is TGTGCCAGTAGTCCGGGACAATACGAGCAGTACTTC.

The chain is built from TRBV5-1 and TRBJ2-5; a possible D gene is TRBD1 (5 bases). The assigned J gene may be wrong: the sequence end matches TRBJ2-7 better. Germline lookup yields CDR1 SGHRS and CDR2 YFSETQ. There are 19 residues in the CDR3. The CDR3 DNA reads TGCGCCAGCAGCTTGGACAGGTCTGGAGCTCGGATCAAGGGGTCCGAGCAGTACTTC. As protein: CASSLDRSGARIKGSEQYF.

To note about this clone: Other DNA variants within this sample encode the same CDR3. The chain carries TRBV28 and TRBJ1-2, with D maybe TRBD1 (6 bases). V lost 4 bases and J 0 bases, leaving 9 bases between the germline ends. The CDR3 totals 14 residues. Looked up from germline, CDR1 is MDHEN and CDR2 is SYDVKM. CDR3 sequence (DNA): TGTGCCAGCAGTTGGGACACCTCTAACTATGGCTACACCTTC. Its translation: CASSWDTSNYGYTF.

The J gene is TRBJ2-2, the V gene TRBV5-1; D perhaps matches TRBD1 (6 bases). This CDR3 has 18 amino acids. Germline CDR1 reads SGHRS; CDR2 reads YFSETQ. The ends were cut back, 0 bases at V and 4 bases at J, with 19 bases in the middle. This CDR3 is CASSLGLPGVGGTGELFF. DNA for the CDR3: TGCGCCAGCAGCTTGGGTTTACCAGGGGTCGGCGGCACCGGGGAGCTGTTTTTT.

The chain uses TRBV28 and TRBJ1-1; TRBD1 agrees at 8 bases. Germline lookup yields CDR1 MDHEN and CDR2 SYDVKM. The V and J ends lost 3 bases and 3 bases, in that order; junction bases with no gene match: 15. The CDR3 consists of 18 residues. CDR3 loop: CASSFRGLYLSGDTEAFF. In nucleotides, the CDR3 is TGTGCCAGCAGTTTCAGGGGGCTCTATCTTAGTGGGGACACTGAAGCTTTCTTT.

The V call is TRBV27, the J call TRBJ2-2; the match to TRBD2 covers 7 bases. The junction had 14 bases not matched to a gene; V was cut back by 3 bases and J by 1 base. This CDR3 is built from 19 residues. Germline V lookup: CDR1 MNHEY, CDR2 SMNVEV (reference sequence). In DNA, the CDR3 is TGTGCCAGCAGTTTTCGGCAAGAATGGGCTAGCGGGAACACCGGGGAGCTGTTTTTT. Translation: CASSFRQEWASGNTGELFF.

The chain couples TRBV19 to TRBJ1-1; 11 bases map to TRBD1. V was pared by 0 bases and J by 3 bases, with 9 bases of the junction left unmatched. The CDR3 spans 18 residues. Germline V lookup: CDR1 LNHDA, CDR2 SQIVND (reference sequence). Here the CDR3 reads CASSIDQRTGGWHTEAFF. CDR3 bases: TGTGCCAGTAGTATAGATCAGAGGACAGGGGGCTGGCACACTGAAGCTTTCTTT.

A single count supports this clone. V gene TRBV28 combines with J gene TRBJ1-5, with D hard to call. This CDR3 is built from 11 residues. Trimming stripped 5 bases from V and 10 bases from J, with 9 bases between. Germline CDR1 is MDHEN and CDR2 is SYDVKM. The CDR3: CASSPDKPQHF. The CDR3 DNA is TGTGCCAGCAGTCCTGACAAACCCCAGCATTTT.